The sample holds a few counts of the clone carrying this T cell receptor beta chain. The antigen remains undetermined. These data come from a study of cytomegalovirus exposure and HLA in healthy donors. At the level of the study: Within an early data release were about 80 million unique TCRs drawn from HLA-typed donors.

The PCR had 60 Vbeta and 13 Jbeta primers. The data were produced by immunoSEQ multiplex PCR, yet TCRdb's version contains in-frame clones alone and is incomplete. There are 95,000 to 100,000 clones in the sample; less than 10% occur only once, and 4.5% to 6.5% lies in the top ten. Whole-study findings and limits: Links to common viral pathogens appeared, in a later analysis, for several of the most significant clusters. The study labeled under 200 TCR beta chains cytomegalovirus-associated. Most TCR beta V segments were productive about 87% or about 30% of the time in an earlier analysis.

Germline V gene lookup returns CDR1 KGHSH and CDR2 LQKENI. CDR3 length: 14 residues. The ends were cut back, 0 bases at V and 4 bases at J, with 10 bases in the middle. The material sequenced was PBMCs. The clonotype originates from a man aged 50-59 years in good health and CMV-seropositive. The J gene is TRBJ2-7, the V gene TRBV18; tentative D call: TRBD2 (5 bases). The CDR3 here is CASSPPERRYEQYF. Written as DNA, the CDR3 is TGTGCCAGCTCACCACCTGAGCGGAGATACGAGCAGTACTTC.